This T cell receptor (beta chain) was sequenced in a study of cytomegalovirus exposure and HLA in healthy donors. PCR was performed using 60 Vbeta and 13 Jbeta primers. Sequenced by immunoSEQ multiplex PCR; TCRdb stores in-frame clones only, minus some. There are fewer than 200,000 clones in the sample; roughly 76% occur only once, and around 4.7% lies in the top ten. The germline CDR1 and CDR2 sequences are LNHDA and SQIVND (reference sequence). V lost 7 bases and J 4 bases, leaving 13 bases between the germline ends. This CDR3 has 13 residues. The material sequenced was PBMCs. The chain recombines TRBV19 with TRBJ2-5, with no clear D. The receptor was derived from a woman aged 18 to 35 in good health and CMV-seropositive. The CDR3 loop is CASNRGSRETQYF. In DNA, the CDR3 is TGTGCCAGTAATCGAGGCAGTCGAGAGACCCAGTACTTC.